These 27 T cell receptor beta chains were all obtained from the same sample, sequenced in a study of naive and memory T cell subsets. TCR cDNA received a 3' ligated oligonucleotide that carried a UMI. Amplification of ligated cDNA took four PCR rounds with SP2 and nested alpha and beta constant primers. MiXCR was run by TCRdb on the 5' RACE reads, yielding one entry per CDR3 protein. This table holds 50,000 to 60,000 distinct CDR3 sequences, 7.6% found once. The receptors were gathered from a female donor in good health.

This clonotype has a count of ten or more. The J gene is TRBJ2-2, the V gene TRBV6-2 or TRBV6-3; D is uncertain. CDR3 length: 16 amino acids. Germline CDR1 and CDR2: MNHEY and SVGEGT. V was pared by 10 bases and J by 0 bases, with 18 bases between. The CDR3 here is CATSALIVSNTGELFF. For the CDR3, the DNA is TGTGCCACCTCAGCACTCATAGTATCGAACACCGGGGAGCTGTTTTTT.

This clonotype occurred many times. This chain joins TRBV29-1 and TRBJ2-2; TRBD1 agrees at 8 bases. V lost 4 bases and J lost 4; bases outside the gene matches: 5. Germline assignment: CDR1 SQVTM and CDR2 ANQGSEA. The CDR3 is 14 residues long. This chain's CDR3 is CSVGTGMSTGELFF. CDR3 coding DNA: TGCAGCGTTGGGACAGGGATGAGCACCGGGGAGCTGTTTTTT.

In this sample, this clonotype turned up many times. The chain employs TRBV11-2 and TRBJ2-7; D is uncertain. The CDR3 sequence is 14 residues long. Germline V gives CDR1 SGHAT, CDR2 FQNNGV. Trimming left V 6 bases short and J 0 bases short, with 12 bases between. The CDR3 sequence is CASSLRASSYEQYF. Here the CDR3 DNA reads TGTGCCAGCAGTTTAAGGGCGAGCTCCTACGAGCAGTACTTC.

The CDR3 DNA is TGTGCCAGCAGGCCCAGGGCCTCACTTTCTGGGGCCAACGTCCTGACTTTC. This gives the protein CASRPRASLSGANVLTF. The chain recombines TRBV6-5 with TRBJ2-6, with D tentatively TRBD1 (5 bases). Looked up from germline, CDR1 is MNHEY and CDR2 is SVGAGI. The CDR3 loop spans 17 amino acids. V gave up 6 bases and J gave up 1 base, with 16 bases separating them.

This clonotype was seen many times. The J gene is TRBJ1-5, the V gene TRBV7-2, with 7 bases that match TRBD1. Trimming at V came to 4 bases and at J to 7 bases, leaving 13 bases not matched to a gene. Germline V CDR1 and CDR2: SGHTA, FQGNSA. The length of the CDR3 is 16 residues. The chain's CDR3 is CASSSTGTVAGQPQHF. CDR3 DNA sequence: TGTGCCAGCAGCTCCACCGGGACAGTCGCCGGGCAGCCCCAGCATTTT.

This clonotype occurred a few times. This chain uses TRBV7-9 with TRBJ2-7, with 8 positions matching TRBD1. The CDR3 is 14 amino acids. V trimming: 1 base; J trimming: 3 bases; junction bases outside the gene matches: 2. Per germline, CDR1 SEHNR and CDR2 FQNEAQ (reference sequence). The CDR3 loop is CASSLETGDYEQYF. The CDR3 DNA sequence: TGTGCCAGCAGCTTAGAGACAGGGGACTACGAGCAGTACTTC. The full variable domain, with the rest looked up from reference TRBV7-9 and TRBJ2-7, is DTGVSQNPRHKITKRGQNVTFRCDPISEHNRLYWYRQTLGQGPEFLTYFQNEAQLEKSRLLSDRFSAERPKGSFSTLEIQRTEQGDSAMYLCASSLETGDYEQYFGPGTRLTVT.

This chain uses TRBV19 with TRBJ2-3; D not certain. This CDR3 has 13 residues. V was cut by 10 bases and J by 2 bases, with 13 bases left in between. The germline CDR1 and CDR2 sequences are LNHDA and SQIVND (reference sequence). The CDR3: CATRAPVTDTQYF. In DNA form, the CDR3 reads TGTGCCACCCGGGCTCCAGTCACAGATACGCAGTATTTT.

The gene calls are TRBV20-1 and TRBJ2-5; TRBD2 agrees at 7 bases. CDR1 DFQATT and CDR2 SNEGSKA come from the germline V gene (reference sequence). The CDR3 is made up of 12 amino acids. The V gene end was trimmed by 2 bases and the J gene end by 7 bases; junction bases not matched to a gene: 4. CDR3 DNA sequence: TGCAGTGCTAGAACGGGGGGAGGGACCCAGTACTTC. Its protein is CSARTGGGTQYF.

This clonotype was detected many times. The CDR3 DNA reads TGTGCCATCAGTCCCGGGACAGGGGGGCACGAGCAGTACTTC. It yields the protein CAISPGTGGHEQYF. The V and J genes are TRBV10-3 and TRBJ2-7; 11 positions agree with TRBD1. The V gene end was trimmed by 5 bases and the J gene end by 5 bases; junction bases not matched to a gene: 5. This CDR3 spans 14 amino acids. Germline-derived CDR1 and CDR2 are ENHRY and SYGVKD.

This clonotype was counted at least ten times. The chain joins TRBV2 to TRBJ1-5, with D uncertain. There are 12 residues in the CDR3. Trimming took 8 bases from V and 7 from J, leaving 12 bases between them. Germline-derived CDR1 and CDR2 are SNHLY and FYNNEI. CDR3: CASGKEGQPQHF. For the CDR3, the DNA is TGTGCCAGCGGTAAGGAGGGCCAGCCCCAGCATTTT.

The V gene is TRBV20-1, the J gene TRBJ2-5; TRBD1 matches at 8 bases. The CDR3 has 13 amino acids. Germline CDR1 is DFQATT and CDR2 is SNEGSKA (reference sequence). The CDR3 is CRNQGARGETQYF. For the CDR3, the DNA is TGCAGGAATCAGGGGGCGCGAGGGGAGACCCAGTACTTC.

Concerning this clonotype itself: A clone one base away is much larger, so this may be a read error. The chain recombines TRBV7-2 with TRBJ1-4; possible D gene TRBD1, 6 bases. V lost 1 base, J lost 5 bases, and 11 bases lay in between. The CDR3 spans 15 residues. The germline V gene has CDR1 SGHTA and CDR2 FQGNSA. The CDR3 reads CASSLEDRRNEKLFF. CDR3 nucleotides: TGTGCCAGCAGCTTAGAGGACAGAAGAAATGAAAAACTGTTTTTT.

In its sample, this clonotype was seen a few times. This sequence joins TRBV2 and TRBJ2-2; no clear D gene. V lost 7 bases to trimming and J lost 6 bases, with 9 bases between them. Per germline, CDR1 SNHLY and CDR2 FYNNEI. The CDR3 sequence is 12 residues long. The CDR3 protein is CASTKLAGELFF. The CDR3 region has the DNA TGTGCCAGCACAAAGCTAGCCGGGGAGCTGTTTTTT. Combining the CDR3 with reference TRBV2 and TRBJ2-2 gives the whole variable domain EPEVTQTPSHQVTQMGQEVILRCVPISNHLYFYWYRQILGQKVEFLVSFYNNEISEKSEIFDDQFSVERPDGSNFTLKIRSTKLEDSAMYFCASTKLAGELFFGEGSRLTVL.

This clonotype has at least ten counts. J is TRBJ1-2 and V is TRBV7-2; the D gene is possibly TRBD1 (6 bases). V lost 1 base, J lost 8 bases, and 17 bases lay in between. Per the germline V gene, CDR1 is SGHTA and CDR2 is FQGNSA. The CDR3 has 15 amino acids. For the CDR3, the DNA is TGTGCCAGCAGCTTAGAGGGCAGGGGATTAGGGGGCTACACCTTC. It translates to CASSLEGRGLGGYTF.

This clonotype was seen repeatedly, ten times or more. The gene calls are TRBV20-1 and TRBJ1-1, with a weak D call TRBD1 (6 bases). Germline CDR1 DFQATT, CDR2 SNEGSKA (reference sequence). The V gene lost 5 bases and the J gene lost 0 bases, with 13 bases spanning the gap. This CDR3 is built from 14 residues. CDR3 bases: TGCAGTGCTCCATCCAGGGGAATGAACACTGAAGCTTTCTTT. Its translation: CSAPSRGMNTEAFF.

The chain carries TRBV11-2 and TRBJ1-1; no clear D. The CDR3 totals 13 residues. Looked up from germline, CDR1 is SGHAT and CDR2 is FQNNGV. V was clipped by 0 bases and J by 8 bases, with 10 bases between them. The CDR3 protein is CASSLEVIEEAFF. DNA of the CDR3: TGTGCCAGCAGCTTAGAGGTAATAGAAGAAGCTTTCTTT.

This clonotype was recorded at least ten times. The chain joins TRBV2 to TRBJ1-6; D may be TRBD1 (5 bases). The CDR3 spans 12 residues. Germline lookup yields CDR1 SNHLY and CDR2 FYNNEI. Trimming cost V 6 bases and J 8 bases, with 8 bases left between them. CDR3 region: CASRGDYSPLHF. The CDR3 nucleotides are TGTGCCAGCAGGGGGGATTATTCACCCCTCCACTTT.

This clonotype was counted a few times. The CDR3 region has the DNA TGCAGCGTGTGGGACAGGGGTGGCAACGAGCAGTACTTC. Its protein product is CSVWDRGGNEQYF. V and J are TRBV29-1 and TRBJ2-7; 10 nucleotides line up with TRBD1. V was pared by 6 bases and J by 5 bases, with 7 bases of the junction left unmatched. The CDR3 length is 13 residues. CDR1 is SQVTM and CDR2 is ANQGSEA in the germline V gene.

V and J are TRBV7-9 and TRBJ2-3; no firm D call. V gave up 5 bases and J gave up 4 bases, with 16 bases separating them. Per the germline V gene, CDR1 is SEHNR and CDR2 is FQNEAQ (reference sequence). This CDR3 is 15 amino acids long. The CDR3, as DNA: TGTGCCAGCAGCCCCCCGTTTCGTGAAGCAGATACGCAGTATTTT. It specifies CASSPPFREADTQYF.

This clonotype was seen many times. The V call is TRBV29-1, the J call TRBJ1-2; D gene unclear. V lost 7 bases to trimming and J lost 4 bases, with 13 bases between them. The CDR3 is made up of 12 amino acids. Looked up from germline, CDR1 is SQVTM and CDR2 is ANQGSEA. CDR3 amino acids: CSGSSDFYGYTF. CDR3 in DNA: TGCAGCGGTTCATCGGACTTCTATGGCTACACCTTC.

This clonotype appeared a few times. At one of its ends the junction is not consistent with the germline gene, which may arise from a read error. The CDR3 DNA is TGCGCCAGCAGCGACAGTTTCTATGGCGACACCTTC. Translated, it gives CASSDSFYGDTF. The gene calls are TRBV5-1 and TRBJ1-2; tentative D call: TRBD1 (5 bases). CDR1 and CDR2 from the germline V gene are SGHRS and YFSETQ. The CDR3 is 12 residues long.

This clonotype was counted ten times or more. V usage is TRBV7-2 and J usage is TRBJ2-1; TRBD1 or TRBD2 may be the D gene (5 bases each). This CDR3 spans 14 amino acids. Germline-derived CDR1 and CDR2 are SGHTA and FQGNSA. V gave up 4 bases and J gave up 0 bases, with 7 bases separating them. In DNA form, the CDR3 reads TGTGCCAGCAGCTGGGGGAGCTCCTACAATGAGCAGTTCTTC. Translating gives CASSWGSSYNEQFF.

The chain employs TRBV20-1 and TRBJ2-5; D assignment may be TRBD1 or TRBD2 (6 bases each). The CDR3 is 14 residues long. Trimming pared 3 bases from V and 4 bases from J, leaving 15 bases between. Germline V gene lookup returns CDR1 DFQATT and CDR2 SNEGSKA (reference sequence). The CDR3 sequence is CSASLRGRGETQYF. CDR3 sequence (DNA): TGCAGTGCTAGTCTTCGGGGGCGCGGAGAGACCCAGTACTTC.

This clonotype has ten or more counts. This chain connects TRBV28 to TRBJ1-1, with a possible D match to TRBD1 (5 bases). The germline V gene has CDR1 MDHEN and CDR2 SYDVKM. V lost 5 bases to trimming and J lost 7 bases, with 14 bases between them. The CDR3 totals 13 residues. For the CDR3, the DNA is TGTGCCAGCAGTGTTGGGGCACGGTATGAAGCTTTCTTT. It codes for CASSVGARYEAFF.

The J gene is TRBJ2-4, the V gene TRBV7-9, with D unclear. V was cut by 1 base and J by 0 bases, with 4 bases left in between. The CDR3 covers 14 residues. Germline V gives CDR1 SEHNR, CDR2 FQNEAQ (reference sequence). The CDR3 spells CASSLGLAKNIQYF. In DNA, the CDR3 is TGTGCCAGCAGCTTAGGATTAGCCAAAAACATTCAGTACTTC.

This clonotype was seen more than once but under ten times. The chain recombines TRBV30 with TRBJ2-7; possibly TRBD1 for D (5 bases). V dropped 5 bases and J dropped 6 bases, with 14 bases sitting between them. The CDR3 has 12 amino acids. Germline CDR1 is GTSNPN and CDR2 is SVGIG (reference sequence). Written as DNA, the CDR3 is TGTGCCTGGTCCCTGGGGCCCCTCGAGCAGTACTTC. This gives the protein CAWSLGPLEQYF.

The sample holds a few counts of this clonotype. The chain uses TRBV5-1 and TRBJ2-5, with D possibly TRBD2 on 6 matching bases. V lost 4 bases and J 5 bases, leaving 15 bases between the germline ends. Germline V gives CDR1 SGHRS, CDR2 YFSETQ. This CDR3 comprises 14 residues. This CDR3 reads CASSAALAGETQYF. CDR3 sequence (DNA): TGCGCCAGCAGCGCGGCGTTGGCGGGGGAGACCCAGTACTTC.